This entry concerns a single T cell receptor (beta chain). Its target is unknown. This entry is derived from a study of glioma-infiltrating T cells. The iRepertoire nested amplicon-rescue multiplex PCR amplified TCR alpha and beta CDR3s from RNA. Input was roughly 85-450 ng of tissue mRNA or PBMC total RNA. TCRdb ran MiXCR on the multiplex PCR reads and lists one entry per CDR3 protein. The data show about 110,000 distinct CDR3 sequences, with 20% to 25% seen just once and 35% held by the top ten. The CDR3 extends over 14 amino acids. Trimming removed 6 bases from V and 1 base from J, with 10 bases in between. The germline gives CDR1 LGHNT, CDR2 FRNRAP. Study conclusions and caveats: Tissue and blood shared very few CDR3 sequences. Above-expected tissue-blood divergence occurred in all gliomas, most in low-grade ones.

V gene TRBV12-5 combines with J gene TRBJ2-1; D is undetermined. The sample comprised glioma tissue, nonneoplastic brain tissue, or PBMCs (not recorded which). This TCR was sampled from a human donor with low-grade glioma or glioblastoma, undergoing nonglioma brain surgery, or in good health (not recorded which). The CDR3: CASGLGGSYNEQFF. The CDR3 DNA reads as TGTGCTAGTGGCCTGGGTGGATCCTACAATGAGCAGTTCTTC. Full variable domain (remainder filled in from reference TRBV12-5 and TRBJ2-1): DARVTQTPRHKVTEMGQEVTMRCQPILGHNTVFWYRQTMMQGLELLAYFRNRAPLDDSGMPKDRFSAEMPDATLATLKIQPSEPRDSAVYFCASGLGGSYNEQFFGPGTRLTVL.